Here is one T cell receptor beta chain with its context. This could be a read error, since a much larger clone is one nucleotide away. TCRdb passed the 5' RACE reads through MiXCR, listing each CDR3 protein once. The top ten hold around 2% of the sample, which has over 45,000 distinct CDR3 sequences, roughly 28% seen once. Treg sorting used a CD4+CD25+CD127-/low gate. This CDR3 is 13 amino acids long. Sequenced sample: tumor-infiltrating Tregs sorted from the breast tumor. J is TRBJ1-1 and V is TRBV12-3 or TRBV12-4; D remains unclear. This receptor was taken from a female donor with breast cancer. The CDR3 loop is CASSLERQLEAYF. The CDR3 coding sequence is TGTGCCAGCAGTTTAGAACGGCAGCTTGAAGCTTACTTT.